This T cell receptor (beta chain) stems from a study of OX40 agonist ivuxolimab in advanced cancers. Overall study: Three patients, one with hepatocellular carcinoma and two with cutaneous melanoma, responded partially.

Profiling relied on immunoSEQ multiplex PCR, and the TCRdb table lists in-frame clones only, not all of them. The data show fewer than 75,000 clones, with about 87% seen just once and 4% to 5% held by the top ten. Whole-study findings and limits: Clonal expansion was seen in CD4+ and CD8+ blood T cells by week 6 at 0.1 to 3.0 mg/kg. Nonresponders, in some cases, also had low normalized T-cell clonal expansion.

This clone turned up a few times. Its antigen is undetermined. The CDR3 runs 15 residues. J gave up 7 bases and V 5 bases, and 8 bases lay outside the gene matches. The V gene's germline CDR1 is SEHNR and CDR2 FQNEAQ (reference sequence). Systemic immunosuppression or autoimmune disease history was grounds to exclude patients. The chain joins TRBV7-9 to TRBJ1-6, with 7 positions matching TRBD1. This material consisted of CD4+ or CD8+ T cells sorted from blood, taken in a trial of the OX40 agonist ivuxolimab. This clonotype originated in an adult with an advanced solid tumor such as melanoma, head and neck, liver or kidney cancer. The chain's CDR3 is CASSHTGTENSPLHF. In DNA, the CDR3 is TGTGCCAGCAGCCACACCGGGACAGAGAATTCACCCCTCCACTTT. The full variable domain, completed using reference TRBV7-9 and TRBJ1-6, is DTGVSQNPRHKITKRGQNVTFRCDPISEHNRLYWYRQTLGQGPEFLTYFQNEAQLEKSRLLSDRFSAERPKGSFSTLEIQRTEQGDSAMYLCASSHTGTENSPLHFGNGTRLTVT.